The 26 T cell receptor beta chains presented below share a single source sample, sequenced in a study of cytomegalovirus exposure and HLA in healthy donors (dated by TCRdb to about 2017). The protocol used for the library was the immunoSEQ multiplex PCR assay. For the multiplex PCR, a mixture combining 60 forward primers for TCR Vbeta segments and 13 reverse primers for TCR Jbeta segments was used. TCRdb limited this immuneACCESS table to in-frame rearrangements with V and J called. A share of clones is missing; checked studies link under half to unresolved V genes, and the rest is unexplained. The sample table holds 130,000 or so clones, of which roughly 81% were seen once. Around 1.5% of the sample rests with the top ten. The sequencing sample was made of PBMCs. These receptor sequences come from a female donor in good health and CMV-seronegative.

V is TRBV5-1 and J is TRBJ1-4, with D tentatively TRBD1 (6 bases). Trimming took 4 bases from V and 0 from J, leaving 16 bases between them. This CDR3 comprises 17 residues. The V gene's germline CDR1 is SGHRS and CDR2 YFSETQ. The CDR3 region is CASSPGQTTTTNEKLFF. In DNA, the CDR3 is TGCGCCAGCAGCCCTGGACAGACGACAACAACTAATGAAAAACTGTTTTTT.

This chain joins TRBV13 and TRBJ1-5; 9 bases line up with TRBD1. The CDR3 runs 17 residues. Germline V gene lookup returns CDR1 PRHDT and CDR2 FYEKMQ (reference sequence). V lost 4 bases, J lost 0 bases, and 7 bases stayed unmatched. CDR3 nucleotides: TGTGCCAGCAGCTCCCGGACAGGGGTTCATAGCAATCAGCCCCAGCATTTT. As protein: CASSSRTGVHSNQPQHF.

In the case of this clone: The DNA is omitted, as the CDR3 cannot be located on it reliably, and the CDR3 follows TCRdb's listing. The gene calls are TRBV6-1 and TRBJ1-2; the D call in the table, TRBD1, was not verified against the DNA. The CDR3 has 15 residues if both end residues are counted. Germline V gene lookup returns CDR1 MNHNS and CDR2 SASEGT. The CDR3 is CASSETWGQGALCAF.

The chain carries TRBV7-8 and TRBJ1-1, with 12 bases matching TRBD1. The J segment lost 7 bases and the V segment lost 6 bases, leaving 9 bases of the junction unmatched. Germline CDR1 reads SGHVS; CDR2 reads FQNEAQ. There are 15 residues in the CDR3. Here the CDR3 reads CASRGTGGASSEAFF. CDR3 in DNA: TGTGCCAGCAGGGGGACAGGGGGCGCGTCTAGTGAAGCTTTCTTT.

This clone has only a few counts. The chain combines TRBV5-3 with TRBJ1-4; D might be TRBD1 (5 bases). TRBV5-3 counts as an open reading frame of uncertain function. Between the trimmed V and J ends, which lost 2 bases and 5 bases, there was a span of 19 bases. This CDR3 comprises 17 residues. CDR3 in DNA: TGTGCCAGAAGCTTAGAATCATTCAGGGAGGGGAATGAAAAACTGTTTTTT. This translates into CARSLESFREGNEKLFF.

V usage is TRBV6-5 and J usage is TRBJ1-1; 10 nucleotides line up with TRBD1. Trimming took 4 bases from V and 4 from J; bases not matched to a gene: 6. The germline V gene encodes CDR1 MNHEY and CDR2 SVGAGI. The CDR3 totals 15 residues. For the CDR3, the DNA is TGTGCCAGCAGTTCGCCGGGACAGGGGACCACTGAAGCTTTCTTT. This codes for CASSSPGQGTTEAFF.

For the CDR3, the DNA is TGTGCCAGCAGTCCAGGGGGAACTGAAGCTTTCTTT. It codes for CASSPGGTEAFF. The chain couples TRBV27 to TRBJ1-1; 7 bases fit TRBD1. The CDR3 sequence is 12 residues long. The V and J ends lost 5 bases and 5 bases, in that order; junction bases with no gene match: 2. CDR1 MNHEY and CDR2 SMNVEV come from the germline V gene (reference sequence).

The chain combines TRBV6-1 with TRBJ2-3; possible D gene TRBD1, 5 bases. The germline gives CDR1 MNHNS, CDR2 SASEGT. Trimming pared 2 bases from V and 7 bases from J, leaving 16 bases between. There are 15 residues in the CDR3. Written as DNA, the CDR3 is TGTGCCAGCAGTGAAACCCCCGAAGGGGTGCATACGCAGTATTTT. Translating gives CASSETPEGVHTQYF.

The gene calls are TRBV27 and TRBJ2-1; 11 bases map to TRBD1. V was pared by 6 bases and J by 9 bases, with 10 bases of the junction left unmatched. There are 15 residues in the CDR3. Per the germline V gene, CDR1 is MNHEY and CDR2 is SMNVEV (reference sequence). Here the CDR3 reads CASRAGTGGGFEQFF. The DNA for the CDR3 is TGTGCCAGCAGGGCAGGGACAGGGGGAGGGTTTGAGCAGTTCTTC.

The chain uses TRBV19 and TRBJ2-3; 16 positions agree with TRBD2. The germline gives CDR1 LNHDA, CDR2 SQIVND (reference sequence). The V gene end was trimmed by 5 bases and the J gene end by 1 base; junction bases not matched to a gene: 9. CDR3 length equals 19 residues. The DNA of the CDR3 is TGTGCCAGTAGTCCCCCGGGACTAGCGGGAGGGTGGGGCACAGATACGCAGTATTTT. Amino acids: CASSPPGLAGGWGTDTQYF.

The V call is TRBV14, the J call TRBJ2-1; D is ambiguous. The CDR3 runs to 15 residues. Trimming removed 1 base at V and 5 bases at J, with 12 bases between. Per the germline V gene, CDR1 is SGHDN and CDR2 is FVKESK. The CDR3, as DNA: TGTGCCAGCAGCCAAGCACTAAGATACAACAATGAGCAGTTCTTC. Its protein product is CASSQALRYNNEQFF.

With regard to this clone: This specimen includes other DNA sequences encoding the same CDR3. The chain joins TRBV6-5 to TRBJ2-7; TRBD1 matches 7 bases. CDR1 and CDR2 (germline): MNHEY, SVGAGI. The CDR3 has 15 residues. V dropped 0 bases and J dropped 3; count of bases not matched to a gene: 5. The CDR3 is CASSYSRQGGYEQYF. CDR3 nucleotide sequence: TGTGCCAGCAGTTACTCGAGACAGGGTGGCTACGAGCAGTACTTC.

V gene TRBV5-1 combines with J gene TRBJ1-2; D not certain. Germline CDR1 is SGHRS and CDR2 is YFSETQ. Trimming took 0 bases from V and 0 from J, leaving 6 bases between them. The CDR3 contains 14 residues. The CDR3 region has the DNA TGCGCCAGCAGCTTGGGATCAGCTAACTATGGCTACACCTTC. Protein sequence: CASSLGSANYGYTF.

V is TRBV11-3 and J is TRBJ2-7; 8 bases line up with TRBD1. Per germline, CDR1 SGHNT and CDR2 YENEEA. The length of the CDR3 is 13 residues. Losses at the gene ends were 4 bases for V and 3 bases for J; bases not matched to a gene: 2. Here the CDR3 reads CASSYTGGYEQYF. The CDR3 DNA reads TGTGCCAGCAGCTACACAGGGGGCTACGAGCAGTACTTC.

This chain uses TRBV7-9 with TRBJ1-2; D is perhaps TRBD1 (5 bases). The CDR3 spans 12 residues. The V end lost 1 base, the J end lost 6 bases, and 6 bases lay between the germline ends. Germline V CDR1 and CDR2: SEHNR, FQNEAQ (reference sequence). The CDR3 loop reads CASSLGRDGYTF. The CDR3 DNA follows: TGTGCCAGCAGCTTAGGCAGGGATGGCTACACCTTC.

The count of this clone is one. The genes are TRBV18 and TRBJ2-3; D is unresolved. The CDR3 spans 14 residues. Trimming took off 3 bases at V and 0 bases at J, with 7 bases between the two ends. CDR1 is KGHSH, CDR2 LQKENI, per germline. CDR3 amino acids: CASSPVTSTDTQYF. CDR3 DNA: TGTGCCAGCTCACCCGTGACTAGCACAGATACGCAGTATTTT.

CDR3: CSVDAFSGGHEQFF. Here the CDR3 DNA reads TGCAGCGTTGACGCATTTTCAGGGGGACATGAGCAGTTCTTC. This chain links TRBV29-1 with TRBJ2-1, with 7 bases that match TRBD1. This CDR3 comprises 14 residues. Trimming cost V 3 bases and J 8 bases; bases outside gene matches: 10. CDR1 SQVTM and CDR2 ANQGSEA come from the germline V gene.

The chain recombines TRBV5-1 with TRBJ1-1, with 8 bases aligning to TRBD1. The CDR3 loop spans 11 amino acids. After removal of 8 bases from V and 9 bases from J, the junction contained 6 bases not matched to a gene. In germline, CDR1 is SGHRS, CDR2 YFSETQ. CDR3 in DNA: TGCGCCAGTTTCACAGGGGGGAAAGCTTTCTTT. Protein: CASFTGGKAFF.

CDR3 amino acids: CASSLDPVYGYTF. CDR3 nucleotide sequence: TGTGCCAGCAGCTTAGATCCAGTCTATGGCTACACCTTC. The chain joins TRBV7-2 to TRBJ1-2, with D unclear. V was trimmed by 1 base and J by 4 bases, leaving 7 bases between them. Germline V gene lookup returns CDR1 SGHTA and CDR2 FQGNSA. CDR3 length equals 13 residues.

The chain links TRBV16 to TRBJ1-5, with 8 bases lining up with TRBD1. This CDR3 is built from 15 residues. J lost 1 base, V lost 4 bases, and 3 bases had no gene match. Germline assignment: CDR1 KGHSY and CDR2 FQNENV. The CDR3 DNA is TGTGCCAGCAGCCGGGGACAGGTCAGCAATCAGCCCCAGCATTTT. It is translated as CASSRGQVSNQPQHF. Full variable domain (rest looked up from reference TRBV16 and TRBJ1-5): GEEVAQTPKHLVRGEGQKAKLYCAPIKGHSYVFWYQQVLKNEFKFLISFQNENVFDETGMPKERFSAKCLPNSPCSLEIQATKLEDSAVYFCASSRGQVSNQPQHFGDGTRLSIL.

The chain uses TRBV4-1 and TRBJ1-6; 7 bases agree with TRBD1. The CDR3 has 16 residues. CDR1 is MGHRA, CDR2 YSYEKL, per germline. The ends lost 4 bases at V and 9 bases at J; junction bases unmatched: 12. The CDR3, as DNA: TGCGCCAGCAGCCCATCCCCGGGACAGTTTTTTTCACCCCTCCACTTT. The encoded protein is CASSPSPGQFFSPLHF.

The rearrangement links TRBV7-3 to TRBJ2-5, with D possibly being TRBD2 (6 bases). Trimming took off 4 bases at V and 4 bases at J, with 19 bases between the two ends. Germline V gives CDR1 SGHTA, CDR2 FQGTGA. The CDR3 contains 16 residues. The CDR3, as DNA: TGTGCCAGCAGCTCCAGAGGAGGGCGGAATGTAGAGACCCAGTACTTC. This gives the protein CASSSRGGRNVETQYF.

The J gene is TRBJ2-2, the V gene TRBV29-1, with D hard to call. This CDR3 is 15 amino acids long. Trimming removed 1 base at V and 1 base at J, with 10 bases between. Germline V lookup: CDR1 SQVTM, CDR2 ANQGSEA. This chain's CDR3 is CSVEGGWRNTGELFF. CDR3 in DNA: TGCAGCGTTGAAGGCGGTTGGAGGAACACCGGGGAGCTGTTTTTT.

The rearrangement links TRBV9 to TRBJ2-3, with a tentative D call TRBD2 (6 bases). V lost 0 bases to trimming and J lost 2 bases, with 16 bases between them. Germline assignment: CDR1 SGDLS and CDR2 YYNGEE. The CDR3 extends over 17 amino acids. CDR3: CASSVDLMTGDTDTQYF. DNA of the CDR3: TGTGCCAGCAGCGTAGACCTTATGACGGGAGACACAGATACGCAGTATTTT.

The chain combines TRBV5-4 with TRBJ2-5, with D possibly being TRBD2 (6 bases). V lost 3 bases to trimming and J lost 1 base, with 7 bases between them. The CDR3 sequence is 13 residues long. Germline CDR1 SGHNT, CDR2 YYREEE (reference sequence). The chain's CDR3 is CASSSTSQETQYF. The CDR3 nucleotides read TGTGCCAGCAGCTCGACTAGCCAAGAGACCCAGTACTTC.

Written as DNA, the CDR3 is TGTGCCAGCAGCTTGCGACTAGCGGGGGTGACAGATACGCAGTATTTT. Protein product: CASSLRLAGVTDTQYF. V and J are TRBV7-9 and TRBJ2-3; 12 bases are shared with TRBD2. This CDR3 is built from 16 residues. Losses at the gene ends were 3 bases for V and 3 bases for J; bases not matched to a gene: 4. Looked up from germline, CDR1 is SEHNR and CDR2 is FQNEAQ (reference sequence).